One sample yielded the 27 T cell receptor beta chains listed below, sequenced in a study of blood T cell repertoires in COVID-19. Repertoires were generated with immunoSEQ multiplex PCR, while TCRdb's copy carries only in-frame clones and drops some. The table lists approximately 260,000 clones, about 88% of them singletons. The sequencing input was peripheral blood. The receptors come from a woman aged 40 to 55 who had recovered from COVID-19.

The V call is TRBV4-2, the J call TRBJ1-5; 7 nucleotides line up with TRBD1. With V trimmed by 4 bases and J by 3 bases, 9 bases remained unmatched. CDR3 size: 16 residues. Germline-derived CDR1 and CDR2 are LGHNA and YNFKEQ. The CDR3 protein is CASSPLGQTPNQPQHF. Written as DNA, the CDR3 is TGTGCCAGCAGCCCACTGGGACAGACACCCAATCAGCCCCAGCATTTT.

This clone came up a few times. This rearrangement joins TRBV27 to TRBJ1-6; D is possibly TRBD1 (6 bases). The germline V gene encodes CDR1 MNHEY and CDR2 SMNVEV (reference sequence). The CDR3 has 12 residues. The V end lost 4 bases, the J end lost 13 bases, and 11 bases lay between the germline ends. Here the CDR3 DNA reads TGTGCCAGCAGTTCGGGGGGGCGGCCCCTCCACTTT. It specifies CASSSGGRPLHF.

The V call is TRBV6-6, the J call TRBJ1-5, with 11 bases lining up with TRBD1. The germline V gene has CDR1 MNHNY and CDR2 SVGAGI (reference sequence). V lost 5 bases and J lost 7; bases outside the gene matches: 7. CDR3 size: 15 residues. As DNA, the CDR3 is TGTGCCAGCAGTCCTGGACAGGGGGCAAAACAGCCCCAGCATTTT. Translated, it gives CASSPGQGAKQPQHF.

The CDR3 region is CASRPGQGDQPQHF. The CDR3 DNA follows: TGTGCCAGCAGACCCGGACAGGGGGATCAGCCCCAGCATTTT. The V and J genes are TRBV6-5 and TRBJ1-5; 10 nucleotides align to TRBD1. The CDR3 consists of 14 residues. From germline, CDR1 is MNHEY and CDR2 SVGAGI. Trimming cost V 6 bases and J 5 bases; bases outside gene matches: 4.

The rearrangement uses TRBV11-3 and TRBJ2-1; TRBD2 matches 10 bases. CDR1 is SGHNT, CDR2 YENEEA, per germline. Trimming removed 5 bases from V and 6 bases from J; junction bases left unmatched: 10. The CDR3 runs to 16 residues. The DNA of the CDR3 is TGTGCCAGCAGCCACTGGGGACTAGCGCTACCCAATGAGCAGTTCTTC. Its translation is CASSHWGLALPNEQFF.

CDR3 nucleotide sequence: TGTGCCAGCTCACCACAGACTCGCAGGGTCAATGAGCAGTTCTTC. It codes for CASSPQTRRVNEQFF. V usage is TRBV18 and J usage is TRBJ2-1, with a weak D call TRBD1 (5 bases). Germline CDR1 is KGHSH and CDR2 is LQKENI. The CDR3 covers 15 residues. The V and J ends lost 1 base and 6 bases respectively, with 13 bases between them.

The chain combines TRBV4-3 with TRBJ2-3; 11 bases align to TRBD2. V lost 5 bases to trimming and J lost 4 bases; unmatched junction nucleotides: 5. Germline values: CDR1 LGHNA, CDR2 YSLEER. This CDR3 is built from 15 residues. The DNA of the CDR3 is TGCGCCAGCAGCAAGACTAGCGGGATCTCAGATACGCAGTATTTT. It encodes CASSKTSGISDTQYF.

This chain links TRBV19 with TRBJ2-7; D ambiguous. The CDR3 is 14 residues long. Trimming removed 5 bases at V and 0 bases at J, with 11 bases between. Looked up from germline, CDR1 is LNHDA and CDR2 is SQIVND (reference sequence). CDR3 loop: CASSSSGGSYEQYF. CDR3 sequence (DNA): TGTGCCAGTAGTTCGTCCGGTGGCTCCTACGAGCAGTACTTC. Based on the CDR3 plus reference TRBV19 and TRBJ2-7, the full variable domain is DGGITQSPKYLFRKEGQNVTLSCEQNLNHDAMYWYRQDPGQGLRLIYYSQIVNDFQKGDIAEGYSVSREKKESFPLTVTSAQKNPTAFYLCASSSSGGSYEQYFGPGTRLTVT.

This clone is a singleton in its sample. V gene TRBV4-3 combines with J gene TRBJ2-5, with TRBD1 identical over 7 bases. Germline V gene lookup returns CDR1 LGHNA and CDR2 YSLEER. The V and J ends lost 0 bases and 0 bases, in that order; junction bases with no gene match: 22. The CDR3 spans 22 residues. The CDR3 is CASSQEVNYGTALPVDQETQYF. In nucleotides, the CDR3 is TGCGCCAGCAGCCAAGAAGTAAATTACGGGACAGCCCTCCCTGTAGACCAAGAGACCCAGTACTTC.

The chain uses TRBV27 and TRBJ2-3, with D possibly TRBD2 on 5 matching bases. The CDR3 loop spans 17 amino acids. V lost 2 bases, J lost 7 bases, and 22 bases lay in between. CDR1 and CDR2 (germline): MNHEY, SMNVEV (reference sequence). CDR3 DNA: TGTGCCAGCAGTTTAAAGCCGCCGACGTTTGGGAGACATACGCAGTATTTT. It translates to CASSLKPPTFGRHTQYF.

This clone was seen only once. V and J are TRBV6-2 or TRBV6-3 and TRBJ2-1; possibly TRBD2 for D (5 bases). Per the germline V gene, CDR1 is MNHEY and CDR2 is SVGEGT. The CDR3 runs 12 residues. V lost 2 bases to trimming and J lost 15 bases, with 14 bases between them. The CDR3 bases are TGTGCCAGCAGTTACCCCCGAGGGAGTCGGTTCTTC. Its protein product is CASSYPRGSRFF.

CDR3 bases: TGCGCCAGCAGCTTGGCTAGCGGGATCACCGAGCAGTACTTC. Protein product: CASSLASGITEQYF. The chain recombines TRBV5-1 with TRBJ2-7; the match to TRBD2 covers 9 bases. The germline V gene has CDR1 SGHRS and CDR2 YFSETQ. V trimming: 0 bases; J trimming: 6 bases; junction bases outside the gene matches: 4. The CDR3 totals 14 residues.

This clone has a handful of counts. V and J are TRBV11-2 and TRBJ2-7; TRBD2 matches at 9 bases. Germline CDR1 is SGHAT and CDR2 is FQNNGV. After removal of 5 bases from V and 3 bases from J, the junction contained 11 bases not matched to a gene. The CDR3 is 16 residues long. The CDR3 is CASSPFWTSAYYEQYF. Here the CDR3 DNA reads TGTGCCAGCAGCCCCTTCTGGACTAGCGCCTACTACGAGCAGTACTTC.

In DNA form, the CDR3 reads TGCGCCATCAACTACGAGCAGTACTTC. It specifies CAINYEQYF. The rearrangement joins TRBV10-1 to TRBJ2-7; no clear D. Germline lookup yields CDR1 WNHNN and CDR2 SYGVQD (reference sequence). Deletions cut 10 bases from V and 3 bases from J, with 4 bases between. The CDR3 is 9 amino acids.

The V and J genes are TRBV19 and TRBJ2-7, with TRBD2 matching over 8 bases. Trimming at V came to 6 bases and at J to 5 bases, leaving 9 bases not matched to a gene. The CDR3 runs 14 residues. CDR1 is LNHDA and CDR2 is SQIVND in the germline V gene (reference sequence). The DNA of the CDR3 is TGTGCCAGTAGGGTACGGGGGGGTGGCGACGAGCAGTACTTC. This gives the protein CASRVRGGGDEQYF.

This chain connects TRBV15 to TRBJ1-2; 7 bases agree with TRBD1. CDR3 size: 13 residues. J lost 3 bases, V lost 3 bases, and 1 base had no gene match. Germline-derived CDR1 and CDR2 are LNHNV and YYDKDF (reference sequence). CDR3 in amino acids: CATSRQGDYGYTF. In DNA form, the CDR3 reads TGTGCCACCAGCAGGCAGGGGGACTATGGCTACACCTTC.

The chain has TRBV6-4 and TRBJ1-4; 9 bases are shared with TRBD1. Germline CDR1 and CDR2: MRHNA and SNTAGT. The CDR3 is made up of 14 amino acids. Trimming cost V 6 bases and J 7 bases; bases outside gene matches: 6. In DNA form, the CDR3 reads TGTGCCAGCAGAAACAGGGGGCAGGGTGAAAAACTGTTTTTT. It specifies CASRNRGQGEKLFF.

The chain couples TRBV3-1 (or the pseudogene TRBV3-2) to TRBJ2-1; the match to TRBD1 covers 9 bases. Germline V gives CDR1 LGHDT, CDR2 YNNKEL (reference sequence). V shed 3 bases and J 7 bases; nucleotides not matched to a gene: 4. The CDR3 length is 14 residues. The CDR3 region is CASSQWDRVNEQFF. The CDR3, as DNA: TGTGCCAGCAGCCAGTGGGACAGGGTAAATGAGCAGTTCTTC.

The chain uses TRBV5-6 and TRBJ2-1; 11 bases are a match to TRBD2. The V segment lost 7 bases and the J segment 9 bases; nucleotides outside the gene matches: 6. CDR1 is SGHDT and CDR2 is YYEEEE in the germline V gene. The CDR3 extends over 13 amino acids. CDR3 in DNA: TGTGCCAGCTGGGGGACTAGCGGCCTTGAGCAGTTCTTC. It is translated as CASWGTSGLEQFF.

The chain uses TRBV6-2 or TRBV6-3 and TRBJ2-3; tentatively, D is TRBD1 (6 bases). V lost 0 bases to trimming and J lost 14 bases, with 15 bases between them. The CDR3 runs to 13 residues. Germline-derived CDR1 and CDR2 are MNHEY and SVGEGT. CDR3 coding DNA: TGTGCCAGCAGTTACTCTTGGCCCCTCAGGGGGTATTTT. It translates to CASSYSWPLRGYF.

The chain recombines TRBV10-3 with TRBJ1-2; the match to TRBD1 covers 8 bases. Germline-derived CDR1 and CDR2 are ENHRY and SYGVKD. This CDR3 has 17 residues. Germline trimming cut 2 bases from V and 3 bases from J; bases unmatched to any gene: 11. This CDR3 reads CAISEELGQGSHYGYTF. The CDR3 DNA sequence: TGTGCCATCAGTGAGGAGTTAGGACAGGGAAGCCACTATGGCTACACCTTC.

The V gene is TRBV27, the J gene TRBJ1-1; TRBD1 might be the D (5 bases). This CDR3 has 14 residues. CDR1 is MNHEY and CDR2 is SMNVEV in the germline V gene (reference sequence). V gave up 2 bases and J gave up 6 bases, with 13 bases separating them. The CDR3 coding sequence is TGTGCCAGCAGTTTAGGGCGACAGAAGCCTGAAGCTTTCTTT. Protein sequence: CASSLGRQKPEAFF.

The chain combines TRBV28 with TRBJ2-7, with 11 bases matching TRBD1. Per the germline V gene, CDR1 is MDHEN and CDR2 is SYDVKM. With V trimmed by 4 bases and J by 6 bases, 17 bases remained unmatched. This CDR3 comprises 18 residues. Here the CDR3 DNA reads TGTGCCAGCAGTTCCTCGGCCGGGACAGGGGGAATTGGGCCCGAGCAGTACTTC. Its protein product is CASSSSAGTGGIGPEQYF.

The DNA of the CDR3 is TGTGCCAGTAGTGGGGGACTAGCGGGAGGCCATCCTAGCACAGATACGCAGTATTTT. Translated: CASSGGLAGGHPSTDTQYF. The chain employs TRBV19 and TRBJ2-3; 15 nucleotides match TRBD2. Germline V gene lookup returns CDR1 LNHDA and CDR2 SQIVND (reference sequence). The CDR3 spans 19 residues. V gave up 5 bases and J gave up 0 bases; unmatched junction bases: 9.

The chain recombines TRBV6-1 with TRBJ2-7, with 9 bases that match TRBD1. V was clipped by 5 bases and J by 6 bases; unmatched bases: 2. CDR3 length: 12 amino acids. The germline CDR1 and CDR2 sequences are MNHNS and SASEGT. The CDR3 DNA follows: TGTGCCAGCAGTCGGGACAGGGTCGAGCAGTACTTC. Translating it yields CASSRDRVEQYF.

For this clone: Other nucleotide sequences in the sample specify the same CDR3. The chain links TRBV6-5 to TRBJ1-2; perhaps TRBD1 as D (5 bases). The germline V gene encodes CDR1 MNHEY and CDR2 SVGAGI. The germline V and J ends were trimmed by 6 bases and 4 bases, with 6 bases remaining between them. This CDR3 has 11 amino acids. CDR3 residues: CASRGLYGYTF. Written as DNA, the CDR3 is TGTGCCAGCAGGGGACTCTATGGCTACACCTTC.

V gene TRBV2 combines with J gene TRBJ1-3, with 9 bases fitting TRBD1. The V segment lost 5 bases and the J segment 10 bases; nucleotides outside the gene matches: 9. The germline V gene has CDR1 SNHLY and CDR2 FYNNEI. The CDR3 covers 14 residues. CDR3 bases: TGTGCCAGCAGTACAGGACAGGGGTATCCAACCATATATTTT. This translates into CASSTGQGYPTIYF.